This paragraph covers one T cell receptor beta chain sequence. The data are from a study of T cell changes during pregnancy in multiple sclerosis. The repertoire was sequenced with immunoSEQ multiplex PCR; TCRdb's copy has only in-frame clones and lacks some. The data show about 46,000 clones, about 90% seen once. The CDR3 has 13 residues. Per the germline V gene, CDR1 is SGHRS and CDR2 is YFSETQ. Trimming removed 3 bases at V and 5 bases at J, with 11 bases between. This clonotype was obtained from a female donor in good health, enrolled as a control in a pregnancy study. Sample: CD4+ T cells from peripheral blood mononuclear cells, taken in the second trimester of pregnancy. The J gene is TRBJ1-1, the V gene TRBV5-1, with D possibly being TRBD1 (5 bases). The CDR3 region has the DNA TGCGCCAGCAGCTCCCTAGGGGTAACTGAAGCTTTCTTT. It yields the protein CASSSLGVTEAFF.